Below, 21 T cell receptor beta chains from the same sample are listed, as sequenced in a study of T cell changes during pregnancy in multiple sclerosis. Profiled with immunoSEQ multiplex PCR; TCRdb holds only in-frame clones, not every one. The data contain more than 55,000 clones, roughly 93% of them singletons. This specimen was peripheral blood, taken in the second trimester of pregnancy. Every receptor here comes from a female donor with multiple sclerosis, enrolled in a pregnancy study.

The chain joins TRBV5-1 to TRBJ2-3; TRBD2 matches at 10 bases. The germline CDR1 and CDR2 sequences are SGHRS and YFSETQ. Trimming removed 0 bases from V and 3 bases from J; junction bases left unmatched: 4. The CDR3 is 16 amino acids. The CDR3 DNA follows: TGCGCCAGCAGCTTGGCCGGGACTAGCGAGACAGATACGCAGTATTTT. Its protein is CASSLAGTSETDTQYF.

The V and J genes are TRBV6-1 and TRBJ2-1; TRBD1 is a possible D gene (5 bases). CDR1 and CDR2 from the germline V gene are MNHNS and SASEGT. The CDR3 extends over 13 amino acids. Trimming removed 1 base at V and 10 bases at J, with 11 bases between. The CDR3 coding sequence is TGTGCCAGCAGTGAAGAGTTCAGGGTGGAGCAGTTCTTC. Encoded protein: CASSEEFRVEQFF.

The chain joins TRBV9 to TRBJ1-6; a possible D gene is TRBD1 (5 bases). The CDR3 consists of 14 residues. V lost 0 bases and J 9 bases, leaving 10 bases between the germline ends. In germline, CDR1 is SGDLS, CDR2 YYNGEE. CDR3 DNA sequence: TGTGCCAGCAGCGTAGGTCAGGGTGGTTCACCCCTCCACTTT. Encoded protein: CASSVGQGGSPLHF.

This sequence joins TRBV4-3 and TRBJ2-3, with 14 positions matching TRBD2. After removal of 4 bases from V and 4 bases from J, the junction contained 1 base not matched to a gene. This CDR3 spans 15 amino acids. Germline CDR1 is LGHNA and CDR2 is YSLEER. This chain's CDR3 is CASSRLAGGPDTQYF. The CDR3 DNA is TGCGCCAGCAGCCGACTAGCGGGGGGGCCAGATACGCAGTATTTT.

In its sample, this clone was seen a few times. The sample carries other DNA sequences with the same CDR3. This rearrangement joins TRBV7-9 to TRBJ2-5, with 7 bases identical to TRBD2. Trimming took 5 bases from V and 4 from J; bases not matched to a gene: 7. This CDR3 is 14 amino acids long. Germline V gene lookup returns CDR1 SEHNR and CDR2 FQNEAQ (reference sequence). The CDR3 DNA reads as TGTGCCAGCAGCCCCCTGGCGGGGGTAGAGACCCAGTACTTC. This gives the protein CASSPLAGVETQYF.

The chain joins TRBV2 to TRBJ2-7; possibly TRBD1 for D (6 bases). The CDR3 covers 12 residues. Germline values: CDR1 SNHLY, CDR2 FYNNEI. Trimming took off 6 bases at V and 5 bases at J, with 11 bases between the two ends. CDR3: CASRAGVNEQYF. The DNA for the CDR3 is TGTGCCAGCAGGGCAGGGGTCAACGAGCAGTACTTC. Full variable domain (remainder filled in from reference TRBV2 and TRBJ2-7): EPEVTQTPSHQVTQMGQEVILRCVPISNHLYFYWYRQILGQKVEFLVSFYNNEISEKSEIFDDQFSVERPDGSNFTLKIRSTKLEDSAMYFCASRAGVNEQYFGPGTRLTVT.

CDR3 in amino acids: CASSLDLEGAFF. CDR3 nucleotides: TGTGCCAGCAGCTTGGACCTGGAGGGAGCTTTCTTT. V usage is TRBV5-6 and J usage is TRBJ1-1; D remains ambiguous. The CDR3 runs to 12 residues. CDR1 SGHDT and CDR2 YYEEEE come from the germline V gene. V was pared by 0 bases and J by 10 bases, with 10 bases between.

In this sample, this clone turned up once. The gene calls are TRBV7-2 and TRBJ2-7; 7 nucleotides match TRBD1. CDR3 length: 15 amino acids. Germline-derived CDR1 and CDR2 are SGHTA and FQGNSA. The J segment lost 7 bases and the V segment lost 6 bases, leaving 15 bases of the junction unmatched. In DNA, the CDR3 is TGTGCCAGCAGTTGGAGGACAGGCGCGAGGGGGGAGCAGTACTTC. Protein product: CASSWRTGARGEQYF.

The CDR3 is CSVVVGTNSGNTIYF. The CDR3 DNA sequence: TGCAGCGTCGTGGTGGGGACTAACTCTGGAAACACCATATATTTT. The rearrangement uses TRBV29-1 and TRBJ1-3; TRBD1 is a possible D gene (5 bases). Germline assignment: CDR1 SQVTM and CDR2 ANQGSEA. The germline V and J ends were trimmed by 6 bases and 0 bases, with 15 bases remaining between them. This CDR3 has 15 residues.

The chain has TRBV28 and TRBJ1-3; the match to TRBD1 covers 7 bases. This CDR3 has 15 amino acids. Germline trimming cut 2 bases from V and 4 bases from J; bases unmatched to any gene: 5. CDR1 MDHEN and CDR2 SYDVKM come from the germline V gene. The CDR3 loop is CASSLGGQAGNTIYF. The DNA for the CDR3 is TGTGCCAGCAGTTTAGGAGGACAGGCCGGAAACACCATATATTTT.

The CDR3 loop is CASSLGPGTSGGTDTQYF. The CDR3 DNA reads as TGTGCCAGCAGCTTAGGCCCCGGGACTAGCGGGGGTACAGATACGCAGTATTTT. The chain links TRBV11-3 to TRBJ2-3; TRBD2 matches at 14 bases. CDR3 length equals 18 residues. Trimming cost V 1 base and J 3 bases; bases outside gene matches: 6. CDR1 and CDR2 from the germline V gene are SGHNT and YENEEA.

V and J are TRBV5-1 and TRBJ1-2, with D perhaps matching TRBD1 (5 bases). CDR1 is SGHRS and CDR2 is YFSETQ in the germline V gene. The V end lost 0 bases, the J end lost 4 bases, and 13 bases lay between the germline ends. The CDR3 spans 15 residues. The CDR3 DNA is TGCGCCAGCAGCTTGGAGGGGTCCTCCGGCTATGGCTACACCTTC. This codes for CASSLEGSSGYGYTF.

Only a few counts were recorded for this clone. This sequence joins TRBV11-2 and TRBJ2-1; 14 bases agree with TRBD2. Per germline, CDR1 SGHAT and CDR2 FQNNGV. The CDR3 contains 18 residues. Trimming took 4 bases from V and 2 from J; bases not matched to a gene: 7. CDR3 DNA sequence: TGTGCCAGCAGCTCAATTCGGACTAGCGGGGGGCCCTACAATGAGCAGTTCTTC. Protein product: CASSSIRTSGGPYNEQFF.

V gene TRBV6-6 combines with J gene TRBJ1-5; D is perhaps TRBD1 (5 bases). The CDR3 is 13 residues long. Looked up from germline, CDR1 is MNHNY and CDR2 is SVGAGI (reference sequence). V was shortened by 7 bases and J by 3 bases, with 10 bases between the two germline ends. The CDR3, as DNA: TGTGCCAGCATCCAGGGCGTCAATCAGCCCCAGCATTTT. It codes for CASIQGVNQPQHF.

The rearrangement joins TRBV6-5 to TRBJ2-7, with a weak D call TRBD2 (5 bases). Germline loops: CDR1 MNHEY, CDR2 SVGAGI. The CDR3 is made up of 15 amino acids. Trimming removed 7 bases from V and 0 bases from J, with 16 bases in between. The CDR3 protein is CASTYETGSSYEQYF. CDR3 in DNA: TGTGCCAGCACCTATGAGACGGGGAGCTCCTACGAGCAGTACTTC.

The genes are TRBV11-2 and TRBJ2-3; no reliable D call. V lost 4 bases to trimming and J lost 0 bases, with 5 bases between them. CDR1 is SGHAT, CDR2 FQNNGV, per germline. There are 13 residues in the CDR3. Written as DNA, the CDR3 is TGTGCCAGCAGCTCTACTAGCACAGATACGCAGTATTTT. Residues: CASSSTSTDTQYF.

V gene TRBV5-8 combines with J gene TRBJ1-1; 12 nucleotides line up with TRBD1. The germline CDR1 and CDR2 sequences are SGHTS and YDEGEE. V was clipped by 4 bases and J by 5 bases; unmatched bases: 3. The CDR3 is 14 residues long. The CDR3 nucleotides read TGTGCCAGCAGCCGGGGACAGGGGGCGACTGAAGCTTTCTTT. Its protein is CASSRGQGATEAFF.

The chain links TRBV27 to TRBJ2-5; TRBD2 aligns across 9 bases. The trim removed 2 bases at V and 7 bases at J, leaving 8 bases unmatched. The germline gives CDR1 MNHEY, CDR2 SMNVEV (reference sequence). The length of the CDR3 is 15 residues. CDR3 in amino acids: CASSLAGGPRVTQYF. CDR3 in DNA: TGTGCCAGCAGTTTAGCGGGGGGGCCGCGGGTGACCCAGTACTTC.

This chain links TRBV6-1 with TRBJ1-1, with D tentatively TRBD1 (5 bases). V was shortened by 6 bases and J by 10 bases, with 18 bases between the two germline ends. The CDR3 has 13 amino acids. CDR1 MNHNS and CDR2 SASEGT come from the germline V gene. The CDR3 coding sequence is TGTGCCAGCAGGATAACAGGAACGGTGGGAGCTTTCTTT. It yields the protein CASRITGTVGAFF.

V is TRBV7-9 and J is TRBJ2-2; tentative D call: TRBD1 (5 bases). The CDR3 has 16 residues. Germline assignment: CDR1 SEHNR and CDR2 FQNEAQ (reference sequence). V was shortened by 5 bases and J by 5 bases, with 18 bases between the two germline ends. In DNA, the CDR3 is TGTGCCAGCAGCCGGACAAGGGCCGCGAGGACCGGGGAGCTGTTTTTT. It yields the protein CASSRTRAARTGELFF.

The rearrangement links TRBV27 to TRBJ2-7; tentatively, D is TRBD1 (6 bases). Germline CDR1 MNHEY, CDR2 SMNVEV (reference sequence). The CDR3 has 15 amino acids. The V end lost 2 bases, the J end lost 3 bases, and 14 bases lay between the germline ends. The DNA for the CDR3 is TGTGCCAGCAGTTTACCGGTCGGGACACACTACGAGCAGTACTTC. It yields the protein CASSLPVGTHYEQYF.